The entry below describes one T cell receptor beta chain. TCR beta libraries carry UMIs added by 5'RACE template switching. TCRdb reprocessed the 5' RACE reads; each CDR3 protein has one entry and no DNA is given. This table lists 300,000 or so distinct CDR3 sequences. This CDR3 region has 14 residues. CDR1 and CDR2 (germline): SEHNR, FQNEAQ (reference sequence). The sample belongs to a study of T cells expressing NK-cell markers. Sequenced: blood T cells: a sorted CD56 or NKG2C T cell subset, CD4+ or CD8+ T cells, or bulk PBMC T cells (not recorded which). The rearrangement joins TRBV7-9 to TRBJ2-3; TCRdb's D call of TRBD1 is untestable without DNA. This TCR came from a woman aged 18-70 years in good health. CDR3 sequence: CASSARMNTDTQYF.